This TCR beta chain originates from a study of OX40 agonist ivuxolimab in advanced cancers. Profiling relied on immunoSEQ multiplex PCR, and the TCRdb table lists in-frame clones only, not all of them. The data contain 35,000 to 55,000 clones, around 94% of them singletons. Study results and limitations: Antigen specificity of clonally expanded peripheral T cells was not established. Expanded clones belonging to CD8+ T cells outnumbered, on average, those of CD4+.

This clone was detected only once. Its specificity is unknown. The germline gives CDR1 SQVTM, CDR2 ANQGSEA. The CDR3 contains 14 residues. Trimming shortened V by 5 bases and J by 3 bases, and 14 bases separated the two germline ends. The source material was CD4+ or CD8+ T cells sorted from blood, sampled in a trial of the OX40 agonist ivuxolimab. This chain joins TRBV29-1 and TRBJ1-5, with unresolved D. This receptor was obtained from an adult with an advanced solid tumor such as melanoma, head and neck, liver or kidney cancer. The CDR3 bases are TGCAGCGTTTCAGAAACATCGGACAATCAGCCCCAGCATTTT. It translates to CSVSETSDNQPQHF.